Reported below is one TCR beta chain. A much larger clone lies one base from this, so it may be a read error. TCRdb called the 5' RACE reads again in MiXCR, with one record for every CDR3 protein. The table includes about 36,000 distinct CDR3 sequences, under 8% detected once. Time point noted: sample taken at primary tumor resection. These data come from a study of spatial heterogeneity in lung cancer. The germline gives CDR1 SGHTA, CDR2 FQGNSA. Deletions cut 1 base from V and 9 bases from J, with 13 bases between. This CDR3 has 14 amino acids. The material was PBMCs, obtained at surgery. This receptor was obtained from a female donor with early-stage non-small cell lung cancer. The chain uses TRBV7-2 and TRBJ1-5; a weak D match, TRBD1 (5 bases). Written as DNA, the CDR3 is TGTGCCAGCAGCTTAGGGGGTAGGGGACGGCCCCAGCATTTT. It yields the protein CASSLGGRGRPQHF.